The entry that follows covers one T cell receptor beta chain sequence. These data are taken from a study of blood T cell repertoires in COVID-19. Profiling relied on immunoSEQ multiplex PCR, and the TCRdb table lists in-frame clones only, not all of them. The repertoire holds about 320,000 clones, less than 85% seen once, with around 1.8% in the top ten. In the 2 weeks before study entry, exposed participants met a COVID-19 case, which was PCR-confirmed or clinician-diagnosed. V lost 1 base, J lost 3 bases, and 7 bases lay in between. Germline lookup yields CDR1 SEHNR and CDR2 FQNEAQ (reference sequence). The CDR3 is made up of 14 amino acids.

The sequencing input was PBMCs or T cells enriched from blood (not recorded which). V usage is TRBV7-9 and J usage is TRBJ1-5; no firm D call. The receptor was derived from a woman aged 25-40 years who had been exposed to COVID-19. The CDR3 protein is CASSLVGPNQPQHF. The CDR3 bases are TGTGCCAGCAGCTTAGTCGGTCCCAATCAGCCCCAGCATTTT.